Listed here are 26 T cell receptor beta chains from one sample, sequenced in a study of T-cell reconstitution after alpha-beta-depleted transplantation in children. The TCRbeta library incorporated unique molecular identifiers. Each CDR3 protein is one row after TCRdb ran MiXCR on the PCR reads. The sample shows around 370,000 distinct CDR3 sequences, approximately 10% of them seen only once. Specimen: PBMCs from the stem cell graft donor, collected from the stem cell graft. Receptors were obtained from a human donor who donated a stem cell graft to a child with acute lymphoblastic leukemia.

This clonotype was seen more than once but under ten times. The V and J genes are TRBV3-1 and TRBJ2-1, with D possibly matching TRBD2 (6 bases). The CDR3 sequence is 12 residues long. Germline CDR1 is LGHDT and CDR2 is YNNKEL (reference sequence). The ends were cut back, 1 base at V and 9 bases at J, with 7 bases in the middle. CDR3 coding DNA: TGTGCCAGCAGCCAAGCCGGGGGTGAGCAGTTCTTC. Residues: CASSQAGGEQFF.

This chain connects TRBV6-2 or TRBV6-3 to TRBJ2-5; TRBD2 agrees at 9 bases. After removal of 1 base from V and 0 bases from J, the junction contained 3 bases not matched to a gene. The CDR3 consists of 16 residues. Per germline, CDR1 MNHEY and CDR2 SVGEGT. CDR3 sequence: CASSYWASGDQETQYF. CDR3 coding DNA: TGTGCCAGCAGTTACTGGGCTAGCGGGGACCAAGAGACCCAGTACTTC.

This rearrangement joins TRBV4-1 to TRBJ1-2; D not certain. The CDR3 is 16 residues long. V was trimmed by 0 bases and J by 1 base, leaving 12 bases between them. Germline CDR1 reads MGHRA; CDR2 reads YSYEKL. CDR3 in DNA: TGCGCCAGCAGCCAAGACGGGTCAGCCCGTAACTATGGCTACACCTTC. Its protein product is CASSQDGSARNYGYTF.

The gene calls are TRBV4-2 and TRBJ2-7; 8 bases are shared with TRBD2. V lost 5 bases to trimming and J lost 4 bases; unmatched junction nucleotides: 13. The germline CDR1 and CDR2 sequences are LGHNA and YNFKEQ. This CDR3 has 16 residues. CDR3 region: CASSDQGASGQYEQYF. In nucleotides, the CDR3 is TGTGCCAGCAGCGATCAAGGGGCTAGCGGGCAGTACGAGCAGTACTTC.

This clonotype was seen a handful of times. The V call is TRBV18, the J call TRBJ2-7, with a possible D match to TRBD1 (6 bases). The CDR3 totals 14 residues. CDR1 is KGHSH, CDR2 LQKENI, per germline. V lost 3 bases to trimming and J lost 4 bases, with 13 bases between them. The CDR3 bases are TGTGCCAGCTCACCGCAGGGGATGAGGTACGAGCAGTACTTC. Translating it yields CASSPQGMRYEQYF.

This chain joins TRBV4-3 and TRBJ2-7; 7 positions agree with TRBD2. Trimming at V came to 4 bases and at J to 0 bases, leaving 9 bases not matched to a gene. CDR3 length: 16 amino acids. The germline gives CDR1 LGHNA, CDR2 YSLEER. The CDR3 sequence is CASSRASGTPSYEQYF. The CDR3 region has the DNA TGCGCCAGCAGCCGAGCAAGCGGGACCCCCTCCTACGAGCAGTACTTC.

This clonotype has only a few counts. The CDR3: CSASLGESEAFF. CDR3 nucleotides: TGCAGTGCTAGCCTCGGTGAATCTGAAGCTTTCTTT. V is TRBV20-1 and J is TRBJ1-1; no firm D call. From germline, CDR1 is DFQATT and CDR2 SNEGSKA (reference sequence). This CDR3 has 12 amino acids. Trimming shortened V by 3 bases and J by 6 bases, and 11 bases separated the two germline ends.

This clonotype appeared a few times. The chain joins TRBV6-5 to TRBJ1-1, with a tentative D call TRBD1 (5 bases). V was clipped by 0 bases and J by 5 bases, with 13 bases between them. The CDR3 is made up of 15 amino acids. In germline, CDR1 is MNHEY, CDR2 SVGAGI. CDR3 protein: CASSYSGGTRTEAFF. The CDR3 DNA sequence: TGTGCCAGCAGTTACTCCGGAGGGACGAGAACTGAAGCTTTCTTT.

This clonotype has just a few counts. This chain joins TRBV6-5 and TRBJ2-2; a possible D gene is TRBD1 (6 bases). Germline assignment: CDR1 MNHEY and CDR2 SVGAGI. CDR3 size: 16 residues. The V end was cut by 2 bases, the J end by 2 bases, with 12 bases between. DNA for the CDR3: TGTGCCAGCAGTTACAACAGGGCCCCCAACACCGGGGAGCTGTTTTTT. It yields the protein CASSYNRAPNTGELFF.

This clonotype has only a few counts. V and J are TRBV4-2 and TRBJ1-2, with TRBD1 as a possible D gene (5 bases). The CDR3 extends over 15 amino acids. Trimming cost V 0 bases and J 3 bases, with 11 bases left between them. Germline assignment: CDR1 LGHNA and CDR2 YNFKEQ. CDR3 sequence reads: CASSQEGLLDYGYTF. In DNA, the CDR3 is TGTGCCAGCAGCCAAGAGGGGCTACTAGACTATGGCTACACCTTC.

There are a few counts of this clonotype. The junction and the germline gene differ at one end; a read error may be behind it. This chain connects TRBV7-7 to TRBJ2-3; D unclear. Germline CDR1 is SSHAT and CDR2 is FNYEAQ (reference sequence). The CDR3 has 13 amino acids. The CDR3 DNA is TGTGCTAGCAGCTCGGGCGGTGCGGATACGCAGTATTTT. Translated: CASSSGGADTQYF.

The chain is built from TRBV7-8 and TRBJ2-3; maybe TRBD1 (6 bases). The germline V gene encodes CDR1 SGHVS and CDR2 FQNEAQ. V shed 7 bases and J shed 5 bases, with 19 bases lying between them. This CDR3 region has 15 residues. CDR3 sequence reads: CASKGQLYRLDTQYF. The CDR3 bases are TGTGCCAGCAAGGGACAACTCTATCGCTTAGATACGCAGTATTTT.

This clonotype was counted ten times or more. This chain connects TRBV24-1 to TRBJ2-7; possibly TRBD1 or TRBD2 for D (5 bases each). Germline V gene sequence: CDR1 KGHDR, CDR2 SFDVKD. The germline V and J ends were trimmed by 3 bases and 3 bases, with 26 bases remaining between them. CDR3 size: 19 residues. The CDR3 is CATSDLQVGDLSSHYEQYF. The CDR3 nucleotides are TGTGCCACCAGTGATCTACAGGTTGGGGATTTGTCTAGCCACTACGAGCAGTACTTC.

This sequence joins TRBV6-4 and TRBJ2-4; possibly TRBD1 for D (5 bases). The germline V gene encodes CDR1 MRHNA and CDR2 SNTAGT. The CDR3 extends over 11 amino acids. Trimming removed 3 bases from V and 16 bases from J, with 13 bases in between. The CDR3 sequence is CASSDGRASYF. The CDR3 DNA sequence: TGTGCCAGCAGTGATGGCAGGGCGAGCTACTTC.

This chain uses TRBV4-1 with TRBJ2-3; the D gene is possibly TRBD2 (6 bases). Trimming removed 0 bases from V and 7 bases from J, with 14 bases in between. Germline loops: CDR1 MGHRA, CDR2 YSYEKL. The CDR3 has 15 residues. CDR3 in DNA: TGCGCCAGCAGCCAAGATCCACCGGACTACCATACGCAGTATTTT. It specifies CASSQDPPDYHTQYF.

The chain recombines TRBV5-1 with TRBJ2-7; 13 bases are a match to TRBD2. V lost 4 bases to trimming and J lost 6 bases; unmatched junction nucleotides: 7. This CDR3 has 15 amino acids. Germline lookup yields CDR1 SGHRS and CDR2 YFSETQ. CDR3 nucleotide sequence: TGCGCCAGCAGCACCGGGACTAGCGGGATGGGCGAGCAGTACTTC. Protein product: CASSTGTSGMGEQYF. Full variable domain (missing parts from reference TRBV5-1 and TRBJ2-7): KAGVTQTPRYLIKTRGQQVTLSCSPISGHRSVSWYQQTPGQGLQFLFEYFSETQRNKGNFPGRFSGRQFSNSRSEMNVSTLELGDSALYLCASSTGTSGMGEQYFGPGTRLTVT.

This clonotype was counted a few times. The chain uses TRBV6-1 and TRBJ2-7; 7 bases agree with TRBD1. Unmatched junction bases numbered 14, after V lost 6 bases and J lost 3 bases. Germline V CDR1 and CDR2: MNHNS, SASEGT. The length of the CDR3 is 16 residues. The CDR3 nucleotides read TGTGCCAGCAGCCCAACTGCCGGGACAGCCTTCTACGAGCAGTACTTC. Translating gives CASSPTAGTAFYEQYF.

This clonotype was seen more than once but under ten times. The chain employs TRBV27 and TRBJ1-5; D is unclear. Germline CDR1 reads MNHEY; CDR2 reads SMNVEV (reference sequence). V lost 0 bases to trimming and J lost 0 bases, with 6 bases between them. The CDR3 consists of 15 residues. Here the CDR3 reads CASSLSRYSNQPQHF. The CDR3 nucleotides are TGTGCCAGCAGTTTATCCCGATATAGCAATCAGCCCCAGCATTTT.

This clonotype appeared many times. The rearrangement uses TRBV5-1 and TRBJ2-1; D gene ambiguous. The CDR3 covers 12 residues. Trimming removed 2 bases at V and 7 bases at J, with 7 bases between. Germline loops: CDR1 SGHRS, CDR2 YFSETQ. CDR3 DNA: TGCGCCAGCAGCTTCCCTGGAAATGAGCAGTTCTTC. It translates to CASSFPGNEQFF.

Ten or more counts support this clonotype. The rearrangement uses TRBV27 and TRBJ1-1; D is ambiguous. Between the trimmed V and J ends, which lost 0 bases and 1 base, there was a span of 6 bases. Germline CDR1 and CDR2: MNHEY and SMNVEV (reference sequence). This CDR3 has 14 residues. CDR3 DNA sequence: TGTGCCAGCAGTTTATCTTCAGCGAACACTGAAGCTTTCTTT. Amino acid sequence: CASSLSSANTEAFF.

In its sample, this clonotype was seen a few times. The J gene is TRBJ2-7, the V gene TRBV5-1; weak D call: TRBD1 (5 bases). In germline, CDR1 is SGHRS, CDR2 YFSETQ. CDR3 length: 14 amino acids. Trimming pared 2 bases from V and 5 bases from J, leaving 14 bases between. The CDR3 region has the DNA TGCGCCAGCAGCTTCTGGCAGGGAAGGGACGAGCAGTACTTC. It encodes CASSFWQGRDEQYF.

V and J are TRBV6-6 and TRBJ2-3; D may be TRBD1 or TRBD2 (7 bases each). V lost 10 bases and J 3 bases, leaving 14 bases between the germline ends. Germline V gene sequence: CDR1 MNHNY, CDR2 SVGAGI (reference sequence). This CDR3 has 13 amino acids. The CDR3 DNA sequence: TGTGCCAACGGGGAGGGGGCAACAGATACGCAGTATTTT. The encoded protein is CANGEGATDTQYF.

This clonotype was counted at least ten times. J is TRBJ1-5 and V is TRBV7-6, with D uncertain. CDR3 length equals 13 residues. Germline CDR1 is SGHVS and CDR2 is FNYEAQ. Trimming pared 3 bases from V and 3 bases from J, leaving 6 bases between. The CDR3 DNA reads as TGTGCCAGCAGCTTTCGATTCAATCAGCCCCAGCATTTT. Amino acid sequence: CASSFRFNQPQHF.

The sample holds many counts of this clonotype. The chain is built from TRBV20-1 and TRBJ2-7; 8 nucleotides agree with TRBD2. CDR3 size: 13 residues. The germline gives CDR1 DFQATT, CDR2 SNEGSKA (reference sequence). V lost 5 bases, J lost 3 bases, and 6 bases stayed unmatched. The CDR3 DNA reads TGCAGTGCTCGAGGGACTAGGAGCTACGAGCAGTACTTC. It codes for CSARGTRSYEQYF.

Ten or more counts support this clonotype. The chain links TRBV20-1 to TRBJ2-1, with TRBD2 as a possible D gene (5 bases). CDR1 DFQATT and CDR2 SNEGSKA come from the germline V gene (reference sequence). The length of the CDR3 is 15 residues. V was pared by 6 bases and J by 2 bases, with 17 bases between. The CDR3 coding sequence is TGCAGTGCCGGAGGCGAGAGTAGGACCTACAATGAGCAGTTCTTC. Translating it yields CSAGGESRTYNEQFF.

The V and J genes are TRBV4-1 and TRBJ1-4; D remains unclear. The CDR3 sequence is 15 residues long. CDR1 MGHRA and CDR2 YSYEKL come from the germline V gene. The ends were cut back, 1 base at V and 7 bases at J, with 13 bases in the middle. DNA of the CDR3: TGCGCCAGCAGCCAAGTCGGAAGTTATCCTGAAAAACTGTTTTTT. This codes for CASSQVGSYPEKLFF.